This T cell receptor beta chain appears in the sequencing data of a study of blood T cells in healthy people across ages. A second PCR, run for 7 to 11 cycles, used a sample-barcoded 5' primer plus a J-beta primer mix. TCRdb analysed the 5' RACE reads with MiXCR anew, one entry per CDR3 protein. The data show around 1,000,000 distinct CDR3 sequences, with roughly 24% seen just once and less than 0.85% held by the top ten. This clonotype has only a few counts. Trimming removed 8 bases at V and 5 bases at J, with 15 bases between. CDR1 is ENHRY, CDR2 SYGVKD, per germline. CDR3 size: 13 residues. These data also featured in a second study, about T cells of mothers and their children.

Sequenced sample: blood. The chain links TRBV10-3 to TRBJ2-5; D may be TRBD1 (7 bases). The receptor comes from a girl aged 2 to 10 in good health. CDR3 nucleotide sequence: TGTGCCATCTCTCAGACAGGGAGGGAGACCCAGTACTTC. Encoded protein: CAISQTGRETQYF.